A single sample gave rise to the 28 T cell receptor beta chains below, sequenced in a study of shared clonotypes between healthy human individuals. It was CD45RO-negative cells, positively selected for CCR7, that made up naive CD8 cells, with terminally differentiated effector memory CD45RA+ cells excluded. Sequencing was performed with immunoSEQ multiplex PCR; in TCRdb, only in-frame clones are kept and a portion is missing. This table holds fewer than 850,000 clones, about 97% found once. The sequencing input was naive CD8+ T cells sorted from blood. All receptors derive from a young man in good health.

This clone was seen once. V gene TRBV7-9 combines with J gene TRBJ2-2; 9 bases line up with TRBD2. This CDR3 contains 15 residues. Germline CDR1 reads SEHNR; CDR2 reads FQNEAQ (reference sequence). Germline trimming cut 6 bases from V and 1 base from J; bases unmatched to any gene: 3. This CDR3 is CASRLTSGNTGELFF. CDR3 DNA: TGTGCCAGCAGACTGACTAGCGGGAACACCGGGGAGCTGTTTTTT.

This chain joins TRBV6-1 and TRBJ1-4; 12 nucleotides agree with TRBD1. Per germline, CDR1 MNHNS and CDR2 SASEGT. The CDR3 loop spans 16 amino acids. The junction had 7 bases not matched to a gene; V was cut back by 3 bases and J by 8 bases. The CDR3, as DNA: TGTGCCAGCAGTGACCGGGACAGGGGGCTTCGGGAAAAACTGTTTTTT. Amino acid sequence: CASSDRDRGLREKLFF.

This chain uses TRBV5-6 with TRBJ2-7; 12 bases line up with TRBD1. With 3 bases clipped from V and 6 bases from J, the junction kept 7 bases outside the gene matches. This CDR3 is built from 15 residues. CDR1 is SGHDT, CDR2 YYEEEE, per germline. CDR3 amino acids: CASSWGDRGLVEQYF. CDR3 bases: TGTGCCAGCAGCTGGGGGGACAGGGGGCTGGTCGAGCAGTACTTC. Using reference TRBV5-6 and TRBJ2-7 for the parts outside the CDR3, the full variable domain is DAGVTQSPTHLIKTRGQQVTLRCSPKSGHDTVSWYQQALGQGPQFIFQYYEEEERQRGNFPDRFSGHQFPNYSSELNVNALLLGDSALYLCASSWGDRGLVEQYFGPGTRLTVT.

The V call is TRBV7-8, the J call TRBJ1-1; D is perhaps TRBD1 (6 bases). Germline loops: CDR1 SGHVS, CDR2 FQNEAQ. The CDR3 contains 19 residues. V was cut by 6 bases and J by 7 bases, with 33 bases left in between. CDR3 sequence reads: CASSKALLGAAGGDNEAFF. The DNA of the CDR3 is TGTGCCAGCAGTAAAGCCCTCCTGGGGGCCGCGGGGGGAGATAATGAAGCTTTCTTT.

The chain uses TRBV6-4 and TRBJ2-1; possibly TRBD1 for D (7 bases). The CDR3 runs 16 residues. V lost 4 bases and J 3 bases, leaving 16 bases between the germline ends. Germline lookup yields CDR1 MRHNA and CDR2 SNTAGT. In DNA form, the CDR3 reads TGTGCCAGCAGTGCCCAGACAGGGAGGTTCTACAATGAGCAGTTCTTC. It encodes CASSAQTGRFYNEQFF.

The rearrangement joins TRBV7-2 to TRBJ2-7, with 7 bases matching TRBD1. The length of the CDR3 is 15 residues. The ends lost 5 bases at V and 2 bases at J; junction bases unmatched: 9. Germline-derived CDR1 and CDR2 are SGHTA and FQGNSA. CDR3 nucleotides: TGTGCCAGCAGCCCTTGGGACAGTGGCCCCTACGAGCAGTACTTC. Protein sequence: CASSPWDSGPYEQYF.

Only one count was recorded for this clone. The chain has TRBV4-1 and TRBJ2-6, with D perhaps TRBD2 (5 bases). The germline gives CDR1 MGHRA, CDR2 YSYEKL. This CDR3 region has 15 residues. V was pared by 5 bases and J by 2 bases, with 10 bases between. The CDR3 DNA reads as TGCGCCAGCAGCTTGACTATAGCTGGGGCCAACGTCCTGACTTTC. Translating it yields CASSLTIAGANVLTF.

The chain employs TRBV27 and TRBJ2-1, with D hard to call. The CDR3 has 13 amino acids. V was shortened by 6 bases and J by 8 bases, with 14 bases between the two germline ends. Germline lookup yields CDR1 MNHEY and CDR2 SMNVEV (reference sequence). This CDR3 is CASRPEKGHEQFF. The CDR3 nucleotides read TGTGCCAGCAGACCCGAAAAGGGCCATGAGCAGTTCTTC.

This chain connects TRBV30 to TRBJ2-7; the D is unclear. The CDR3 is made up of 11 amino acids. V dropped 0 bases and J dropped 7 bases, with 7 bases sitting between them. The germline V gene encodes CDR1 GTSNPN and CDR2 SVGIG (reference sequence). CDR3 in amino acids: CAWSVVGEQYF. CDR3 DNA sequence: TGTGCCTGGAGTGTAGTCGGAGAGCAGTACTTC. The complete variable domain, with remaining parts taken from reference TRBV30 and TRBJ2-7, reads SQTIHQWPATLVQPVGSPLSLECTVEGTSNPNLYWYRQAAGRGLQLLFYSVGIGQISSEVPQNLSASRPQDRQFILSSKKLLLSDSGFYLCAWSVVGEQYFGPGTRLTVT.

The chain joins TRBV7-8 to TRBJ1-5, with unresolved D. Trimming pared 5 bases from V and 0 bases from J, leaving 17 bases between. The CDR3 covers 17 residues. Germline CDR1 is SGHVS and CDR2 is FQNEAQ. This CDR3 reads CASSDDHRVYSNQPQHF. As DNA, the CDR3 is TGTGCCAGCAGCGACGATCACCGGGTTTATAGCAATCAGCCCCAGCATTTT.

The chain recombines TRBV7-8 with TRBJ2-1; 10 bases map to TRBD2. Trimming at V came to 5 bases and at J to 8 bases, leaving 27 bases not matched to a gene. CDR1 SGHVS and CDR2 FQNEAQ come from the germline V gene. The CDR3 has 21 residues. For the CDR3, the DNA is TGTGCCAGCAGCACTACCCTCTCCGGGACTAGCGCAGGGGGAACTAGTGATGAGCAGTTCTTC. Encoded protein: CASSTTLSGTSAGGTSDEQFF.

V gene TRBV7-6 combines with J gene TRBJ2-1; 9 bases align to TRBD2. Germline-derived CDR1 and CDR2 are SGHVS and FNYEAQ. This CDR3 is built from 17 residues. The junction had 13 bases not matched to a gene; V was cut back by 2 bases and J by 8 bases. CDR3 nucleotides: TGTGCCAGCAGCTTAAGGGGACTAGCCCTACAAGGGGATGAGCAGTTCTTC. It translates to CASSLRGLALQGDEQFF.

The V and J genes are TRBV21-1 and TRBJ2-2; TRBD1, the table's D call, was not compared with the DNA. TRBV21-1 is tagged as a pseudogene. The CDR3 runs to 18 residues. CDR3 in DNA: TGTGCCAGCAGCAAAGCGGTAAGGGACAGGGGTTGTTCCGGGGAGCTGTTTTTT. This codes for CASSKAVRDRGCSGELFF.

V is TRBV14 and J is TRBJ2-1, with 10 bases matching TRBD2. Germline values: CDR1 SGHDN, CDR2 FVKESK. The V and J ends lost 4 bases and 7 bases, in that order; junction bases with no gene match: 7. This CDR3 region has 15 residues. CDR3 region: CASSLLGLAENEQFF. In DNA form, the CDR3 reads TGTGCCAGCAGCCTCTTAGGACTAGCGGAAAATGAGCAGTTCTTC.

V and J are TRBV29-1 and TRBJ2-1; D might be TRBD2 (5 bases). CDR3 length: 12 residues. CDR1 SQVTM and CDR2 ANQGSEA come from the germline V gene. The V end was cut by 7 bases, the J end by 6 bases, with 13 bases between. CDR3 DNA: TGCAGCGCTTTAGCTGGAGGCAATGAGCAGTTCTTC. It is translated as CSALAGGNEQFF.

The chain joins TRBV5-8 to TRBJ2-3; 9 nucleotides align to TRBD1. Germline CDR1 SGHTS, CDR2 YDEGEE. This CDR3 contains 15 residues. After removal of 2 bases from V and 1 base from J, the junction contained 2 bases not matched to a gene. CDR3 protein: CASSLQGAGTDTQYF. CDR3 DNA sequence: TGTGCCAGCAGCTTACAGGGGGCCGGCACAGATACGCAGTATTTT.

The chain uses TRBV11-3 and TRBJ2-7, with D unclear. V gave up 0 bases and J gave up 3 bases, with 12 bases separating them. The CDR3 loop spans 15 amino acids. The germline gives CDR1 SGHNT, CDR2 YENEEA. In DNA, the CDR3 is TGTGCCAGCAGCTTAGAGCGGCCTCCCAACTACGAGCAGTACTTC. This codes for CASSLERPPNYEQYF. The full variable domain, completed using reference TRBV11-3 and TRBJ2-7, is EAGVVQSPRYKIIEKKQPVAFWCNPISGHNTLYWYLQNLGQGPELLIRYENEEAVDDSQLPKDRFSAERLKGVDSTLKIQPAELGDSAVYLCASSLERPPNYEQYFGPGTRLTVT.

This chain links TRBV6-4 with TRBJ1-1; perhaps TRBD1 as D (6 bases). Germline lookup yields CDR1 MRHNA and CDR2 SNTAGT. CDR3 length: 13 amino acids. Trimming stripped 6 bases from V and 3 bases from J, with 11 bases between. In nucleotides, the CDR3 is TGTGCCAGCAGAAGGGGGGGTGACACTGAAGCTTTCTTT. It translates to CASRRGGDTEAFF.

The chain is built from TRBV10-1 and TRBJ2-4; D is perhaps TRBD2 (5 bases). Trimming cost V 6 bases and J 8 bases, with 5 bases left between them. The CDR3 is 10 amino acids. The V gene's germline CDR1 is WNHNN and CDR2 SYGVQD (reference sequence). The CDR3 DNA is TGCGCCAGCAGGGAGGACATTCAGTACTTC. It translates to CASREDIQYF.

The chain combines TRBV27 with TRBJ2-5; 9 bases are a match to TRBD1. This CDR3 is built from 14 residues. Losses at the gene ends were 5 bases for V and 5 bases for J; bases not matched to a gene: 6. Germline V gene data show CDR1 as MNHEY and CDR2 as SMNVEV (reference sequence). The CDR3 nucleotides are TGTGCCAGCAGTCCCACAGGGGGCGGGGAGACCCAGTACTTC. Protein sequence: CASSPTGGGETQYF.

This chain uses TRBV7-9 with TRBJ2-7; 7 nucleotides agree with TRBD1. In germline, CDR1 is SEHNR, CDR2 FQNEAQ (reference sequence). Germline trimming cut 10 bases from V and 0 bases from J; bases unmatched to any gene: 3. The CDR3 sequence is 12 residues long. CDR3 protein: CAIQGTSYEQYF. As DNA, the CDR3 is TGTGCCATACAGGGGACCTCCTACGAGCAGTACTTC.

The chain combines TRBV5-4 with TRBJ2-5; 7 bases match TRBD2. This CDR3 is built from 14 residues. Germline CDR1 reads SGHNT; CDR2 reads YYREEE (reference sequence). The V and J ends lost 1 base and 5 bases, in that order; junction bases with no gene match: 5. Here the CDR3 reads CASSLSRELETQYF. CDR3 bases: TGTGCCAGCAGCTTGTCGCGGGAGCTCGAGACCCAGTACTTC.

As DNA, the CDR3 is TGTGCCAGCAGTTACGCAGGACCAGTCTACGAGCAGTACTTC. Residues: CASSYAGPVYEQYF. The gene calls are TRBV27 and TRBJ2-7; D is unresolved. Germline CDR1 and CDR2: MNHEY and SMNVEV (reference sequence). V was clipped by 4 bases and J by 3 bases, with 13 bases between them. The CDR3 is made up of 14 amino acids.

The chain uses TRBV16 and TRBJ2-2, with no clear D. V gave up 4 bases and J gave up 1 base, with 13 bases separating them. Per the germline V gene, CDR1 is KGHSY and CDR2 is FQNENV. CDR3 size: 16 residues. CDR3 bases: TGTGCCAGCAGCCTCTATCGAACTGGGAACACCGGGGAGCTGTTTTTT. This codes for CASSLYRTGNTGELFF.

The V and J genes are TRBV7-8 and TRBJ2-1, with TRBD2 as a possible D gene (6 bases). Germline V lookup: CDR1 SGHVS, CDR2 FQNEAQ. Trimming stripped 4 bases from V and 3 bases from J, with 10 bases between. This CDR3 has 14 amino acids. The CDR3 DNA sequence: TGTGCCAGCAGCTACTTGGGGGGCTACAATGAGCAGTTCTTC. This sequence encodes CASSYLGGYNEQFF.

J is TRBJ2-7 and V is TRBV4-3; 9 bases map to TRBD1. Unmatched junction bases numbered 3, after V lost 0 bases and J lost 3 bases. The CDR3 is 15 amino acids. Germline CDR1 reads LGHNA; CDR2 reads YSLEER. The CDR3 reads CASSQEGTGIYEQYF. Here the CDR3 DNA reads TGCGCCAGCAGCCAAGAAGGGACAGGGATCTACGAGCAGTACTTC.

This clone was found a few times. CDR3 protein: CASSRGDLPYF. The CDR3 DNA reads as TGTGCCAGCAGCCGAGGGGACCTGCCGTACTTC. The chain couples TRBV5-5 to TRBJ2-5, with D possibly called TRBD1 or TRBD2 (5 bases each). Looked up from germline, CDR1 is SGHKS and CDR2 is YYEKEE (reference sequence). The CDR3 runs 11 residues. The ends were cut back, 4 bases at V and 13 bases at J, with 14 bases in the middle.

The rearrangement uses TRBV5-1 and TRBJ2-2; weak D call: TRBD1 (6 bases). This CDR3 has 13 amino acids. V was pared by 5 bases and J by 7 bases, with 12 bases between. Germline V lookup: CDR1 SGHRS, CDR2 YFSETQ. This chain's CDR3 is CASRRTGFGELFF. The CDR3 DNA is TGCGCCAGCAGACGTACAGGGTTCGGGGAGCTGTTTTTT.